The clone carrying this T cell receptor beta chain was recorded at least ten times. The target antigen is unknown. Libraries were prepared by immunoSEQ multiplex PCR; TCRdb keeps only in-frame clonotypes and omits some of them. The sample yields fewer than 12,000 clones, without any singletons. Treatment was busulfan-fludarabine conditioning, a marrow graft, and cyclophosphamide on days +3 and +4. The data were taken from a study of T cells after posttransplantation cyclophosphamide. Broader study findings: Recipient CMV seropositivity and CMV reactivation strongly tracked TRB clonality. Later post-transplant blood repertoires were often dominated by donor CD8+ memory clones. Blood and skin or GI T cell repertoires showed limited TRB overlap.

The V gene lost 4 bases and the J gene lost 4 bases, with 17 bases spanning the gap. Germline V CDR1 and CDR2: PRHDT, FYEKMQ (reference sequence). The CDR3 is 15 amino acids. The V gene is TRBV13, the J gene TRBJ2-7, with D possibly being TRBD1 (6 bases). The specimen was PBMCs, collected after allogeneic stem cell transplant with posttransplant cyclophosphamide. The sequence was collected from a female patient aged 40-50 years who received an allogeneic stem cell transplant from a related donor, was CMV-positive, and had no GVHD. Some T cells may be transferred from the graft donor. The CDR3 coding sequence is TGTGCCAGCAGCTCCGAACAGGGCAGGGGATACGAGCAGTACTTC. Protein product: CASSSEQGRGYEQYF.